One sample yielded the 20 T cell receptor beta chains listed below, sequenced in a study of blood T cell repertoires in COVID-19. The repertoire was sequenced with immunoSEQ multiplex PCR; TCRdb's copy has only in-frame clones and lacks some. The repertoire holds about 86,000 clones, with 82% as singletons. Sample: peripheral blood. These receptors all stem from a woman older than 75 with acute or convalescent COVID-19.

The chain has TRBV19 and TRBJ2-7, with D possibly being TRBD1 (7 bases). Germline assignment: CDR1 LNHDA and CDR2 SQIVND (reference sequence). Trimming shortened V by 4 bases and J by 7 bases, and 20 bases separated the two germline ends. The CDR3 is 15 amino acids. CDR3: CASSTRGAEGNEQYF. As DNA, the CDR3 is TGTGCCAGTAGTACCAGGGGGGCTGAGGGGAATGAGCAGTACTTC.

The chain has TRBV6-5 and TRBJ1-4; the D is unclear. Germline lookup yields CDR1 MNHEY and CDR2 SVGAGI. The CDR3 sequence is 16 residues long. Trimming pared 8 bases from V and 0 bases from J, leaving 16 bases between. CDR3 bases: TGTGCCAGCGGTCACTGGTCAGAGGCAACTAATGAAAAACTGTTTTTT. Its protein is CASGHWSEATNEKLFF.

V usage is TRBV9 and J usage is TRBJ1-6; possible D gene TRBD1, 6 bases. This CDR3 comprises 16 residues. CDR1 and CDR2 from the germline V gene are SGDLS and YYNGEE. V lost 4 bases and J 10 bases, leaving 21 bases between the germline ends. The CDR3 DNA follows: TGTGCCAGCAGCTTAGGGGGGGGTCTAGAACAATCACCCCTCCACTTT. Amino acid sequence: CASSLGGGLEQSPLHF.

The chain carries TRBV2 and TRBJ2-5; possibly TRBD2 for D (6 bases). The V end was cut by 7 bases, the J end by 5 bases, with 11 bases between. CDR3 length: 12 amino acids. Germline V gene sequence: CDR1 SNHLY, CDR2 FYNNEI. For the CDR3, the DNA is TGTGCCAGCATCGGAGGGGTGGAGACCCAGTACTTC. This encodes CASIGGVETQYF.

The chain is built from TRBV5-6 and TRBJ2-3; 9 nucleotides agree with TRBD1. The ends lost 2 bases at V and 2 bases at J; junction bases unmatched: 3. The CDR3 is made up of 15 amino acids. Germline V gene lookup returns CDR1 SGHDT and CDR2 YYEEEE. The chain's CDR3 is CASSLRTGVTDTQYF. The CDR3 DNA follows: TGTGCCAGCAGCTTAAGGACAGGGGTCACAGATACGCAGTATTTT.

The rearrangement links TRBV27 to TRBJ2-7, with TRBD2 matching over 8 bases. V dropped 7 bases and J dropped 5; count of bases not matched to a gene: 7. The CDR3 is 13 residues long. In germline, CDR1 is MNHEY, CDR2 SMNVEV (reference sequence). DNA of the CDR3: TGTGCCAGCACCCCGGCGGGGGGAAACGAGCAGTACTTC. Residues: CASTPAGGNEQYF.

The V call is TRBV5-4, the J call TRBJ2-5; 7 bases align to TRBD2. The CDR3 is made up of 12 amino acids. Losses at the gene ends were 10 bases for V and 5 bases for J; bases not matched to a gene: 8. Germline V CDR1 and CDR2: SGHNT, YYREEE (reference sequence). CDR3 loop: CAGGGRQETQYF. In DNA, the CDR3 is TGTGCCGGGGGGGGGAGGCAGGAGACCCAGTACTTC.

The gene calls are TRBV6-5 and TRBJ1-5; D unresolved. V lost 2 bases, J lost 6 bases, and 8 bases lay in between. CDR3 length: 13 residues. The germline CDR1 and CDR2 sequences are MNHEY and SVGAGI. The CDR3 loop reads CASSYGGSQPQHF. CDR3 nucleotide sequence: TGTGCCAGCAGTTACGGCGGCAGTCAGCCCCAGCATTTT.

The chain carries TRBV5-1 and TRBJ2-1; TRBD2 aligns across 10 bases. The CDR3 is made up of 15 amino acids. Germline-derived CDR1 and CDR2 are SGHRS and YFSETQ. V lost 1 base, J lost 4 bases, and 2 bases stayed unmatched. The CDR3 sequence: CASSLTSGDYNEQFF. Written as DNA, the CDR3 is TGCGCCAGCAGCTTGACTAGCGGGGATTACAATGAGCAGTTCTTC.

The gene calls are TRBV12-3 or TRBV12-4 and TRBJ2-2, with D perhaps TRBD2 (6 bases). The ends were cut back, 7 bases at V and 5 bases at J, with 11 bases in the middle. The CDR3 is 13 amino acids. Here the CDR3 reads CASNYGGTGELFF. The DNA for the CDR3 is TGTGCCAGCAACTACGGGGGAACCGGGGAGCTGTTTTTT.

The rearrangement joins TRBV2 to TRBJ2-2; a weak D match, TRBD2 (6 bases). With 7 bases removed from V and 4 bases from J, the gap between germline ends came to 10 bases. Germline V gene sequence: CDR1 SNHLY, CDR2 FYNNEI. The CDR3 length is 13 residues. CDR3 loop: CASTGGRTGELFF. The CDR3 DNA follows: TGTGCCAGCACCGGGGGACGCACCGGGGAGCTGTTTTTT.

V usage is TRBV10-3 and J usage is TRBJ2-3; TRBD2 is a possible D gene (6 bases). Deletions cut 7 bases from V and 2 bases from J, with 13 bases between. The CDR3 totals 14 residues. Germline-derived CDR1 and CDR2 are ENHRY and SYGVKD. CDR3 coding DNA: TGTGCCATCAAAGGTGGAGGGAACACAGATACGCAGTATTTT. This translates into CAIKGGGNTDTQYF.

The chain joins TRBV10-2 to TRBJ1-5; a possible D gene is TRBD1 (5 bases). Germline V gene sequence: CDR1 WSHSY, CDR2 SAAADI. This CDR3 comprises 14 residues. The V end was cut by 3 bases, the J end by 2 bases, with 8 bases between. CDR3 DNA sequence: TGCGCCAGCAGTGACCCCAGGGGCAATCAGCCCCAGCATTTT. Its translation is CASSDPRGNQPQHF.

The chain employs TRBV29-1 and TRBJ1-6, with D maybe TRBD1 (6 bases). This CDR3 region has 13 residues. V lost 4 bases, J lost 7 bases, and 11 bases lay in between. Germline V gene lookup returns CDR1 SQVTM and CDR2 ANQGSEA. The CDR3 DNA sequence: TGCAGCGTTGGGACAGCGAGAAATTCACCCCTCCACTTT. Protein product: CSVGTARNSPLHF.

The chain is built from TRBV27 and TRBJ1-5; D not certain. The germline V and J ends were trimmed by 3 bases and 1 base, with 10 bases remaining between them. The germline gives CDR1 MNHEY, CDR2 SMNVEV (reference sequence). The CDR3 consists of 15 residues. CDR3 sequence: CASSFAGSSNQPQHF. CDR3 nucleotides: TGTGCCAGCAGTTTCGCGGGATCGAGCAATCAGCCCCAGCATTTT.

V gene TRBV27 combines with J gene TRBJ1-1; D is uncertain. The germline V gene encodes CDR1 MNHEY and CDR2 SMNVEV (reference sequence). This CDR3 region has 13 residues. V shed 10 bases and J shed 0 bases, with 12 bases lying between them. CDR3: CATRPVMNTEAFF. CDR3 DNA: TGTGCCACCCGTCCAGTGATGAACACTGAAGCTTTCTTT.

This clone turned up a few times. CDR3: CASSSTGGITEAFF. The CDR3 bases are TGTGCCAGCAGTAGTACAGGGGGAATCACTGAAGCTTTCTTT. The chain joins TRBV28 to TRBJ1-1; 8 bases line up with TRBD1. J gave up 4 bases and V 5 bases, and 6 bases lay outside the gene matches. CDR1 is MDHEN, CDR2 SYDVKM, per germline. CDR3 length: 14 residues.

The J gene is TRBJ2-1, the V gene TRBV3-1 (or the pseudogene TRBV3-2); no firm D call. With 1 base removed from V and 9 bases from J, the gap between germline ends came to 13 bases. Germline V CDR1 and CDR2: LGHDT, YNNKEL (reference sequence). The CDR3 consists of 14 residues. The CDR3, as DNA: TGTGCCAGCAGCCAAGGAACTATTATTGGTGAGCAGTTCTTC. Protein: CASSQGTIIGEQFF.

The chain links TRBV5-1 to TRBJ2-3; D not resolved. Germline V gene sequence: CDR1 SGHRS, CDR2 YFSETQ. Trimming left V 0 bases short and J 0 bases short, with 11 bases between. This CDR3 is built from 16 residues. The CDR3 loop reads CASSLGQPQSTDTQYF. The DNA of the CDR3 is TGCGCCAGCAGCTTGGGACAACCCCAAAGCACAGATACGCAGTATTTT. Together with reference TRBV5-1 and TRBJ2-3, the CDR3 gives the full variable domain: KAGVTQTPRYLIKTRGQQVTLSCSPISGHRSVSWYQQTPGQGLQFLFEYFSETQRNKGNFPGRFSGRQFSNSRSEMNVSTLELGDSALYLCASSLGQPQSTDTQYFGPGTRLTVL.

The chain couples TRBV9 to TRBJ1-1; no reliable D call. CDR3 length equals 13 residues. Germline V gene lookup returns CDR1 SGDLS and CDR2 YYNGEE. V lost 0 bases and J lost 2, with 5 bases in between. CDR3 amino acids: CASSVGRNTEAFF. CDR3 nucleotides: TGTGCCAGCAGCGTAGGCAGAAACACTGAAGCTTTCTTT.